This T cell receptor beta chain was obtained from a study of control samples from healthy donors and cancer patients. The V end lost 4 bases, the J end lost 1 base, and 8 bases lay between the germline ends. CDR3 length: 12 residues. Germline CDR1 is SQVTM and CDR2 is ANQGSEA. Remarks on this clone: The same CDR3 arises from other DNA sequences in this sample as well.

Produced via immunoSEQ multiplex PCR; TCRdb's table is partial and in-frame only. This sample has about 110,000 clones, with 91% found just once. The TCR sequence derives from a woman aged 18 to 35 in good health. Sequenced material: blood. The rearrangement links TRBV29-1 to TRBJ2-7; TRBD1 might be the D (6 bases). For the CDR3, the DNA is TGCAGCGTTGGAACAGGGTCCTACGAGCAGTACTTC. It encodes CSVGTGSYEQYF.